The T cell receptor (beta chain) under discussion was sequenced for a study of blood T cell repertoires in COVID-19. Study overall: Nucleic acid was either cDNA or gDNA, and it came from T cells, B-cell-depleted T cells, or PBMCs.

This clone was seen a single time. The CDR3 totals 14 residues. Per the germline V gene, CDR1 is SEHNR and CDR2 is FQNEAQ (reference sequence). The V end was cut by 6 bases, the J end by 8 bases, with 19 bases between. As originally analysed: It was from reference gene primer amplification that nucleated cell counts were estimated. TCRdb keeps only in-frame clones here, not all; method: immunoSEQ multiplex PCR. Clone size and the V and J calls come from that table; the DNA yielded D and trimming. The table shows 250,000 to 400,000 clones, with about nine tenths occurring only once. Enrolled during active infection, Seattle patients were then followed longitudinally.

The chain has TRBV7-9 and TRBJ1-1, with a tentative D call TRBD1 (5 bases). Sequencing was carried out using peripheral blood. This clonotype was sampled from a woman in her twenties or thirties with COVID-19, enrolled during active disease. The CDR3 nucleotides are TGTGCCAGCAGTCGCACATCGGCAGGGAGGGAAGCTTTCTTT. Its translation: CASSRTSAGREAFF.